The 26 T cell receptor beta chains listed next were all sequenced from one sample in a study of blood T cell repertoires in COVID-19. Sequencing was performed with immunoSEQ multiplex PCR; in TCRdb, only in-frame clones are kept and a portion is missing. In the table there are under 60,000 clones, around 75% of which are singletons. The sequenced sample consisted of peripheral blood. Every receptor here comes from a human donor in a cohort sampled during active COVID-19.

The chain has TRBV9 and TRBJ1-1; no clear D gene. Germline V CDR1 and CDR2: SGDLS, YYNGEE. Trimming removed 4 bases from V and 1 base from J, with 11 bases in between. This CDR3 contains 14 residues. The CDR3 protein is CASSPPTPNTEAFF. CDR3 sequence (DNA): TGTGCCAGCAGCCCCCCGACACCGAACACTGAAGCTTTCTTT.

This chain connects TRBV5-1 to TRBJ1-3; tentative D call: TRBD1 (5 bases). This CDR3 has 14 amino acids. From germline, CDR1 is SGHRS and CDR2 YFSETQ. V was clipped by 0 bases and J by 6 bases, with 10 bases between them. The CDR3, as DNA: TGCGCCAGCAGCTTGGAGGGGAACGCAAACACCATATATTTT. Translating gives CASSLEGNANTIYF.

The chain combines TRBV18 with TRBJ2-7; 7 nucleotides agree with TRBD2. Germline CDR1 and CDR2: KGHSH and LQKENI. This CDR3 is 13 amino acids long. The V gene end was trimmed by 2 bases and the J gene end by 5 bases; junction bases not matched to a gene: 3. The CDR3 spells CASSPEAGNEQYF. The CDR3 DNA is TGTGCCAGCTCACCAGAAGCGGGAAACGAGCAGTACTTC.

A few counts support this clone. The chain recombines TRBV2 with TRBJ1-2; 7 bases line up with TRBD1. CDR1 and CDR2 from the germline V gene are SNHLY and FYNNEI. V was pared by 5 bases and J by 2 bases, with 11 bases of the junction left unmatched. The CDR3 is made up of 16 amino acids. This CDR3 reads CASSRGRGAQNYGYTF. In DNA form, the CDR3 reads TGTGCCAGCAGTAGGGGGCGCGGGGCCCAGAACTATGGCTACACCTTC.

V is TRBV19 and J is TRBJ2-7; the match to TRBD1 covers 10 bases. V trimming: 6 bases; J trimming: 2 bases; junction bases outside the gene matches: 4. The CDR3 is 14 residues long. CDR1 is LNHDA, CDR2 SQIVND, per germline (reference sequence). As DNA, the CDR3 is TGTGCCAGTAGAGGGACAGGGGACCCCTACGAGCAGTACTTC. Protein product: CASRGTGDPYEQYF.

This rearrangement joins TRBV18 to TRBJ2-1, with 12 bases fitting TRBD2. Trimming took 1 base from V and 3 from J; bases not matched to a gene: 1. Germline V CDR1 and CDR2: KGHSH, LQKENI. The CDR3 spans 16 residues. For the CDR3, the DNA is TGTGCCAGCTCACCACGACTAGCGGGAGACTACAATGAGCAGTTCTTC. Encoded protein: CASSPRLAGDYNEQFF.

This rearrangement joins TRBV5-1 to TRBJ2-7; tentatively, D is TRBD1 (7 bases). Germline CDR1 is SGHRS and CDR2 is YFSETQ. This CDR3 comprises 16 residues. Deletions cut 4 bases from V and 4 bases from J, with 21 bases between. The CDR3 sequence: CASSIRGDGYLYEQYF. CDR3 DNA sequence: TGCGCCAGCAGCATCAGGGGGGACGGGTACCTATACGAGCAGTACTTC.

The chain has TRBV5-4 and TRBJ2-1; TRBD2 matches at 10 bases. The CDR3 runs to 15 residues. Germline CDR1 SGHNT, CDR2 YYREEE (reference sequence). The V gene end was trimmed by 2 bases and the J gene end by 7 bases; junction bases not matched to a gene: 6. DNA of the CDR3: TGTGCCAGCAGCTTTAGCGGGAGGTCGAGGAATGAGCAGTTCTTC. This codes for CASSFSGRSRNEQFF.

DNA of the CDR3: TGTGCCAGCAGCCCAATCCGGCGGTCCTACGAGCAGTACTTC. Protein product: CASSPIRRSYEQYF. V usage is TRBV11-2 and J usage is TRBJ2-7; D not resolved. CDR1 and CDR2 (germline): SGHAT, FQNNGV. With 5 bases removed from V and 1 base from J, the gap between germline ends came to 12 bases. This CDR3 has 14 residues. Full variable domain (rest looked up from reference TRBV11-2 and TRBJ2-7): EAGVAQSPRYKIIEKRQSVAFWCNPISGHATLYWYQQILGQGPKLLIQFQNNGVVDDSQLPKDRFSAERLKGVDSTLKIQPAKLEDSAVYLCASSPIRRSYEQYFGPGTRLTVT.

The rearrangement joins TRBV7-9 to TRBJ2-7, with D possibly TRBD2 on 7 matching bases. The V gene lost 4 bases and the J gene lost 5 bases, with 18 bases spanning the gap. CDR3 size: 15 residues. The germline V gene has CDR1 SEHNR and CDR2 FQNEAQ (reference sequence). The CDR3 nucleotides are TGTGCCAGCAGCTCCCCATGGGGGGGCGGGGACGAGCAGTACTTC. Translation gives CASSSPWGGGDEQYF.

CDR3 sequence reads: CASSLPNQPQHF. CDR3 coding DNA: TGTGCCAGCAGTCTACCTAATCAGCCCCAGCATTTT. The V gene is TRBV2, the J gene TRBJ1-5; D unresolved. This CDR3 has 12 amino acids. The germline V gene has CDR1 SNHLY and CDR2 FYNNEI. V was trimmed by 5 bases and J by 4 bases, leaving 6 bases between them.

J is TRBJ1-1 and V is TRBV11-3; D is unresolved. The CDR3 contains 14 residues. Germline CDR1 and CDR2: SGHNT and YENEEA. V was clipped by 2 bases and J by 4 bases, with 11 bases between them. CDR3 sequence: CASSLSGLTTEAFF. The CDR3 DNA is TGTGCCAGCAGCTTATCCGGGTTGACCACTGAAGCTTTCTTT.

This chain's CDR3 is CASRSSGPPYEQYF. CDR3 nucleotide sequence: TGTGCCAGCAGATCGTCAGGTCCCCCCTACGAGCAGTACTTC. The chain is built from TRBV2 and TRBJ2-7, with no clear D. This CDR3 has 14 amino acids. Germline V CDR1 and CDR2: SNHLY, FYNNEI. V was shortened by 6 bases and J by 2 bases, with 14 bases between the two germline ends.

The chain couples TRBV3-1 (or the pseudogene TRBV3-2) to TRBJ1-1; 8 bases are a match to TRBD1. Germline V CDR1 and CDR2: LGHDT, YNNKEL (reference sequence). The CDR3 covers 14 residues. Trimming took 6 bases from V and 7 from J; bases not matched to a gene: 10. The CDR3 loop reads CASRATDRGGEAFF. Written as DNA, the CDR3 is TGTGCCAGCAGGGCAACCGACAGGGGAGGTGAAGCTTTCTTT.

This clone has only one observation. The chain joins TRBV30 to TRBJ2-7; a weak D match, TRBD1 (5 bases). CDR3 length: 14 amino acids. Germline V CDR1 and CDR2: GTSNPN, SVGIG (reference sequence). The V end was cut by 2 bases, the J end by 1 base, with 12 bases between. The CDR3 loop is CAWSLGVISYEQYF. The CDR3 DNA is TGTGCCTGGAGTTTAGGGGTAATTTCCTACGAGCAGTACTTC.

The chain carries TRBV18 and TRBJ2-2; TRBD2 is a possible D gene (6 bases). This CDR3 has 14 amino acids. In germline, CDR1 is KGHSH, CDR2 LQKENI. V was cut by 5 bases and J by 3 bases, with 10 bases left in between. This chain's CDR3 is CASSKSGDTGELFF. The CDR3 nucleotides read TGTGCCAGCTCAAAATCGGGGGACACCGGGGAGCTGTTTTTT.

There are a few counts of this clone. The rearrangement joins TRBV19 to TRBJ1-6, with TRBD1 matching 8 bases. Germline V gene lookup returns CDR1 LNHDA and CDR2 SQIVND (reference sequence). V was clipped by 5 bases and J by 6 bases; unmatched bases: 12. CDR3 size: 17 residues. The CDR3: CASSPPPDRVGNSPLHF. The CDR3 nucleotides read TGTGCCAGTAGTCCCCCCCCGGACAGGGTGGGTAATTCACCCCTCCACTTT.

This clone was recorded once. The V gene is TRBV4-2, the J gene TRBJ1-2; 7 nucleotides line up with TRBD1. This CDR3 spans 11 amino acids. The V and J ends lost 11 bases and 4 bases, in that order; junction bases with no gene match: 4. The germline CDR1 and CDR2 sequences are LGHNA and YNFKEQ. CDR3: CASGQSYGYTF. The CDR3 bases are TGTGCCTCGGGACAGTCCTATGGCTACACCTTC.

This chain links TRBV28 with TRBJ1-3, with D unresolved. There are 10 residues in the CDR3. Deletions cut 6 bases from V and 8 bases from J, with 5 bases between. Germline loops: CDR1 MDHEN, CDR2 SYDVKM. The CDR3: CASSRDTIYF. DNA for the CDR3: TGTGCCAGCAGCCGGGACACCATATATTTT.

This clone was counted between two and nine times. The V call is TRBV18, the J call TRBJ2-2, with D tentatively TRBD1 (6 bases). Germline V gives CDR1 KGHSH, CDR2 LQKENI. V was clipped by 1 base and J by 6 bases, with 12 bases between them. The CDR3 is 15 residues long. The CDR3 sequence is CASSPLGAQPGELFF. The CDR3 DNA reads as TGTGCCAGCTCACCACTGGGGGCGCAGCCCGGGGAGCTGTTTTTT.

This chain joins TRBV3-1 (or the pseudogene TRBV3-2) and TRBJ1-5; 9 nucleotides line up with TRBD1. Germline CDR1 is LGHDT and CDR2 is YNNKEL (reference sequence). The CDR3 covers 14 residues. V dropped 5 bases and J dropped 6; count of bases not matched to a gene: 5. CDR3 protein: CASSEQGASQPQHF. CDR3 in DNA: TGTGCCAGCAGCGAACAGGGGGCGAGTCAGCCCCAGCATTTT.

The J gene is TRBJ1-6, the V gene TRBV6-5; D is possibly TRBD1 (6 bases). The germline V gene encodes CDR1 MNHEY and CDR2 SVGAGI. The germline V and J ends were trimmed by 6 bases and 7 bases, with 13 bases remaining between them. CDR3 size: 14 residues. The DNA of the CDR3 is TGTGCCAGCAGCCAAGGGGGATGGAATTCACCCCTCCACTTT. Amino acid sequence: CASSQGGWNSPLHF.

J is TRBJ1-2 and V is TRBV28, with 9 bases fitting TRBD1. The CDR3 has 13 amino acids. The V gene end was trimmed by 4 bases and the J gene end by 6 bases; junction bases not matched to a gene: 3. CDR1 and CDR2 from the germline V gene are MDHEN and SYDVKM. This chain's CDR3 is CASSWDREDGYTF. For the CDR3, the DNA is TGTGCCAGCAGTTGGGACAGGGAGGATGGCTACACCTTC.

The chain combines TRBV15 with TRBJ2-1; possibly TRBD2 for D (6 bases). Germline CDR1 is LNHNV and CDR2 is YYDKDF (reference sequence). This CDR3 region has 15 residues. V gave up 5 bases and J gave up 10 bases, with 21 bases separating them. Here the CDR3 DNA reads TGTGCCACCAGCCCAACTCCGGGACTCCGGGGGGAGCAGTTCTTC. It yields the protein CATSPTPGLRGEQFF.

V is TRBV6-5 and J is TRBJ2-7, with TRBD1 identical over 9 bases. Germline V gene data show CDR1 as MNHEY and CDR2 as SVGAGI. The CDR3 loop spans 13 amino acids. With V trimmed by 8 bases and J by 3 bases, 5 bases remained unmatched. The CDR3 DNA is TGTGCCAGCCGACGGACAGGGGTCTACGAGCAGTACTTC. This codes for CASRRTGVYEQYF.

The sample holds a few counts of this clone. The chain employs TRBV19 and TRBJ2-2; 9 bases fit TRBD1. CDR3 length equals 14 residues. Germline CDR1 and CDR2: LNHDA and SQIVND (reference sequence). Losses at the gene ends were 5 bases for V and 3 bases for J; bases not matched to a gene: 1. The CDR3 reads CASSYRGHTGELFF. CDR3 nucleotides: TGTGCCAGTAGTTACAGGGGGCACACCGGGGAGCTGTTTTTT.